The rows below give T cell receptor beta chains drawn from one sample of a study of regulatory T cells in long-lasting Graves disease. Each CDR3 protein is one row after TCRdb ran MiXCR on the multiplex PCR reads. Of a few hundred thousand distinct CDR3 sequences listed, about 22% are singletons. The starting material was peripheral blood mononuclear cells (PBMCs), obtained when the disease was refractory, from a patient treated with antithyroid drugs. The receptors shown here come from a female donor with Graves disease. The CDR3 runs from the conserved cysteine through the conserved F or W. The order of the fields is D gene, J gene, clone size, V gene, CDR3 DNA, CDR3 protein. D genes are given only for firm matches. For some rows the clone size is stated as once, few or many, or as a class when expanded; others skip it.

>NA|TRBJ1-6|NA|TRBV27
TGTGCCAGTGGGGGTTGGAATTCACCCCTCCACTTT
CASGGWNSPLHF
>TRBD2|TRBJ2-7|NA|TRBV6-2/TRBV6-3
TGTGCCAGCAGTAGGGTCGGGAGGGCCTACGAGCAGTACTTC
CASSRVGRAYEQYF
>TRBD1|TRBJ1-5|many|TRBV28
TGTGCCAGCAGCGGAGAGGGACAGGGCAATCAGCCCCAGCATTTT
CASSGEGQGNQPQHF
>TRBD1|TRBJ2-7|many|TRBV28
TGTGCCAGCAGGAGGGAGACAGGGTCTAGCTACGAGCAGTACTTC
CASRRETGSSYEQYF
>NA|TRBJ1-5|few|TRBV6-1
TGTGCCAGCAGTCATCAATTTTCCCGACAGTATAGCAATCAGCCCCAGCATTTT
CASSHQFSRQYSNQPQHF
>NA|TRBJ1-1|NA|TRBV25-1
TGTGCCAGCAGTGAATATTACGGTCCGGAGGCTTTCTTT
CASSEYYGPEAFF
>TRBD1|TRBJ2-7|few|TRBV7-9
TGTGCCAGCAGACCGGGGACAGGGGGTTCCTACGAGCAGTACTTC
CASRPGTGGSYEQYF
>NA|TRBJ1-1|few|TRBV7-2
TGTGCCAGCAGCTTAGCCAGCGCGGGCAACACTGAAGCTTTCTTT
CASSLASAGNTEAFF
>NA|TRBJ1-2|few|TRBV27
TGTGCCAGCAGTTCCGAAGACAGACGCTACACCTTC
CASSSEDRRYTF
>NA|TRBJ1-1|many|TRBV20-1
TGCAGTGCTAGAGGGGGGCCTTCGAACACTGAAGCTTTCTTT
CSARGGPSNTEAFF
>NA|TRBJ2-7|many|TRBV6-1
TGTGCCAGCAGTCCCCTGTCGGCCAGGGGCCGAGAGCAGTACTTC
CASSPLSARGREQYF
>TRBD1|TRBJ1-2|many|TRBV28
TGTGCCAGCAGTTGGTTCGGGACAGGGTCGAAAGGCTACACCTTC
CASSWFGTGSKGYTF
>TRBD1|TRBJ1-4|NA|TRBV6-1
TGTGCCAGCAGCCTATCGGACAGGACCATTGAAAAACTGTTTTTT
CASSLSDRTIEKLFF
>TRBD1|TRBJ2-7|NA|TRBV12-3/TRBV12-4
TGTGCCAGCACCTTGACCCCTGACAGGGATGGGGCCGAGCAGTACTTC
CASTLTPDRDGAEQYF
>NA|TRBJ1-3|NA|TRBV20-1
TGCAGTGCTAGAGACTCGTCCAGACACCCCTTTGGAAACACCATATATTTT
CSARDSSRHPFGNTIYF
>NA|TRBJ2-1|NA|TRBV30
TGTGCCTGGAGTCCCGGGACCGACTACCTTCATTTCTTC
CAWSPGTDYLHFF
>NA|TRBJ2-3|NA|TRBV28
TGTGCCAGCAGTCCTGTACTAAGCTCCAAGGTCGATACGCAGTATTTT
CASSPVLSSKVDTQYF
>TRBD2|TRBJ2-5|NA|TRBV6-1
TGTGCCAGCAGTCACGGACTAGCGGGAGTCCAAGAGACCCAGTACTTC
CASSHGLAGVQETQYF
>NA|TRBJ2-3|NA|TRBV11-2
TGTGCCAGCAGCTTCGTAGGGGGCGGGACACAGCAGTATTTT
CASSFVGGGTQQYF
>NA|TRBJ2-1|NA|TRBV20-1
TGCAGTGCTAGAGATACCGTAAAACCGGGGGCGGGGGCCCGAATTGCGCAGTTCTTC
CSARDTVKPGAGARIAQFF
>TRBD1|TRBJ1-2|many|TRBV28
TGTGCCAGCAGACAGACAGGGGCTAACTATGGCTACACCTTC
CASRQTGANYGYTF
>TRBD1|TRBJ2-5|few|TRBV6-1
TGTGCCAGCAGGGGACAGGGGACCGAGACCCAGTACTTC
CASRGQGTETQYF
>TRBD2|TRBJ2-7|NA|TRBV7-2
TGTGCCAGCAGCCCTCGGGCGGGAGGCCGTTCTCACGAGCAGTACTTC
CASSPRAGGRSHEQYF
>NA|TRBJ1-6|NA|TRBV5-5
TGTGCCAGCAGCTTCGGGATCGGGCAGGGTGACTCACCCCTCCACTTT
CASSFGIGQGDSPLHF
>TRBD1|TRBJ1-1|few|TRBV29-1
TGCAGCGACTCGGAGGGACAGGGGGCGGTCGGGAACACTGAAGCTTTCTTT
CSDSEGQGAVGNTEAFF
>NA|TRBJ1-1|many|TRBV29-1
TGCAGCGTTGACGAAGCTTTCTTT
CSVDEAFF
>NA|TRBJ1-6|NA|TRBV28
TGTGCCAGCAGTAAGGTGACAGCATATAATTCACCCCTCCACTTT
CASSKVTAYNSPLHF
>TRBD1|TRBJ2-7|many|TRBV10-3
TGTGCCACGGGGACAGGGTCCCACGAGCAGTACTTC
CATGTGSHEQYF
>TRBD2|TRBJ2-5|few|TRBV7-3
TGTGCCAGCAGCCTCTCTAGCGGGAGGGCCGGTGAGACCCAGTACTTC
CASSLSSGRAGETQYF
>NA|TRBJ1-3|many|TRBV12-3/TRBV12-4
TGTGCCAGCAGCTTGGGGGACGGGCTCTCTGGAAACACCATATATTTT
CASSLGDGLSGNTIYF